A selection of T cell receptor beta chains follows, all from one sample in a study of CD8 T cells in ankylosing spondylitis. TCRdb re-derived calls from the 5' RACE reads in MiXCR, one entry per CDR3 protein. Among 750,000 to 850,000 distinct CDR3 sequences, approximately 12% were seen once, and the ten largest hold roughly 0.51%. Source material: blood, either unsorted or a sorted T cell fraction (not recorded which). The receptors shown here come from a male donor with ankylosing spondylitis. Both conserved end residues are part of each CDR3. D genes are given only for firm matches. Clone size is shown for a subset of rows, as once, few, many or a class of expanded clone.

D gene: -; V gene: TRBV20-1; J gene: TRBJ2-3; clone size: many; CDR3 DNA: TGCAGTGCTAGACATGACACAGATACGCAGTATTTT; CDR3 protein: CSARHDTDTQYF
D gene: TRBD1; V gene: TRBV11-1; J gene: TRBJ2-5; clone size: -; CDR3 DNA: TGTGCCAGCAGATGGACAGGGGGAGAGACCCAGTACTTC; CDR3 protein: CASRWTGGETQYF
D gene: TRBD2; V gene: TRBV4-2; J gene: TRBJ2-3; clone size: few; CDR3 DNA: TGTGCCAGCAGCCAAACAATTCTAGCGGATAGCACAGATACGCAGTATTTT; CDR3 protein: CASSQTILADSTDTQYF
D gene: TRBD1; V gene: TRBV29-1; J gene: TRBJ2-7; clone size: few; CDR3 DNA: TGCAGCGTTGGAACAGGGGCAAAAGCCTACGAGCAGTACTTC; CDR3 protein: CSVGTGAKAYEQYF
D gene: TRBD1; V gene: TRBV10-3; J gene: TRBJ2-1; clone size: -; CDR3 DNA: TGTGCCATCAGTGTAAAGGGGGCCGATGAGCAGTTCTTC; CDR3 protein: CAISVKGADEQFF
D gene: -; V gene: TRBV24-1; J gene: TRBJ2-1; clone size: once; CDR3 DNA: TGTGCCACCAGTGACCTACGTCCGGGACACAACGAGGGCAATGAGCAGTTCTTC; CDR3 protein: CATSDLRPGHNEGNEQFF
D gene: TRBD1; V gene: TRBV6-2/TRBV6-3; J gene: TRBJ2-2; clone size: -; CDR3 DNA: TGTGCCAGCAGTCGGACAGGGGCCAAGGAGCTGTTTTTT; CDR3 protein: CASSRTGAKELFF
D gene: -; V gene: TRBV20-1; J gene: TRBJ2-7; clone size: few; CDR3 DNA: TGCAGTGCTAGAGATTATAACGGCCTATACGAGCAGTACTTC; CDR3 protein: CSARDYNGLYEQYF
D gene: -; V gene: TRBV21-1; J gene: TRBJ2-5; clone size: many; CDR3 DNA: TGTGCCAGCAGCAAAGTGAGGGGAGAGACCCAGTACTTC; CDR3 protein: CASSKVRGETQYF
D gene: -; V gene: TRBV5-1; J gene: TRBJ2-2; clone size: -; CDR3 DNA: TGCGCCAGCAGCTTGAGGGCATCTCGCGACACCGGGGAGCTGTTTTTT; CDR3 protein: CASSLRASRDTGELFF
D gene: -; V gene: TRBV20-1; J gene: TRBJ2-5; clone size: -; CDR3 DNA: TGCACCCCCACCCCCGGGGGAGTGGAGACCCAGTACTTC; CDR3 protein: CTPTPGGVETQYF
D gene: -; V gene: TRBV20-1; J gene: TRBJ2-5; clone size: few; CDR3 DNA: TGCAGTGCTAGAAAATACTACGCAGAGACCCAGTACTTC; CDR3 protein: CSARKYYAETQYF
D gene: TRBD1; V gene: TRBV4-2; J gene: TRBJ1-2; clone size: many; CDR3 DNA: TGTGCCAGCAGCCAGGGACAGGGATGGGACTATGGCTACACCTTC; CDR3 protein: CASSQGQGWDYGYTF
D gene: -; V gene: TRBV20-1; J gene: TRBJ2-4; clone size: few; CDR3 DNA: TGCAGTGCTAGAGGCCGACCGGGCGGGGACATTCAGTACTTC; CDR3 protein: CSARGRPGGDIQYF
D gene: -; V gene: TRBV5-6; J gene: TRBJ2-7; clone size: many; CDR3 DNA: TGTGCCAGCAGCCTGTTGGGGCAGCAGAAAAGCGAGCAGTACTTC; CDR3 protein: CASSLLGQQKSEQYF
D gene: TRBD1; V gene: TRBV6-1; J gene: TRBJ2-5; clone size: few; CDR3 DNA: TGTGCCAGCAGTGAAGTACAGGGGGCCGGAGAGACCCAGTACTTC; CDR3 protein: CASSEVQGAGETQYF
D gene: -; V gene: TRBV6-5; J gene: TRBJ1-4; clone size: few; CDR3 DNA: TGTGCCAGCAGTTACTTACCAGGGCTTAGTGAAAAACTGTTTTTT; CDR3 protein: CASSYLPGLSEKLFF
D gene: -; V gene: TRBV20-1; J gene: TRBJ2-1; clone size: -; CDR3 DNA: TGCAGTGCTAGTGGCACAGCGCAGTTCTTC; CDR3 protein: CSASGTAQFF
D gene: TRBD2; V gene: TRBV7-2; J gene: TRBJ2-7; clone size: few; CDR3 DNA: TGTGCCAGCAGCCTCAGCGGGAGGGCCGGTGAGCAGTACTTC; CDR3 protein: CASSLSGRAGEQYF
D gene: -; V gene: TRBV29-1; J gene: TRBJ2-7; clone size: -; CDR3 DNA: TGCAGCGTTGAAGCGGGCAGGGGGGGCGAGCAGTACTTC; CDR3 protein: CSVEAGRGGEQYF
D gene: TRBD2; V gene: TRBV28; J gene: TRBJ2-3; clone size: -; CDR3 DNA: TGTGCCAGCAGTTTAGCAGGCCCAGGACTAGCGGGTAGCGATACGCAGTATTTT; CDR3 protein: CASSLAGPGLAGSDTQYF
D gene: -; V gene: TRBV20-1; J gene: TRBJ1-5; clone size: few; CDR3 DNA: TGCAGTGCTAGGAACGCCAGGTATAGCAATCAGCCCCAGCATTTT; CDR3 protein: CSARNARYSNQPQHF
D gene: -; V gene: TRBV7-9; J gene: TRBJ2-7; clone size: few; CDR3 DNA: TGTGCCAGCAGCTTAGCATCGCGGCGTGGCGAGCAGTACTTC; CDR3 protein: CASSLASRRGEQYF
D gene: -; V gene: TRBV20-1; J gene: TRBJ1-1; clone size: -; CDR3 DNA: TGCAGTGCTAGAGCCGGTCACCCTCCCGGTAACACTGAAGCTTTCTTT; CDR3 protein: CSARAGHPPGNTEAFF
D gene: -; V gene: TRBV9; J gene: TRBJ2-3; clone size: many; CDR3 DNA: TGTGCCAGCAGCGTAGGATGGGGGGCAAGCCAACGATTTAGCACAGATACGCAGTATTTT; CDR3 protein: CASSVGWGASQRFSTDTQYF
D gene: -; V gene: TRBV27; J gene: TRBJ2-6; clone size: few; CDR3 DNA: TGTGCCAGCAGTCCGGGGATGTCTGGGGCCAACGTCCTGACTTTC; CDR3 protein: CASSPGMSGANVLTF
D gene: -; V gene: TRBV6-5; J gene: TRBJ2-7; clone size: many; CDR3 DNA: TGTGCCAGCAGTTACCGGTCATTCGGCTCCTACGAGCAGTACTTC; CDR3 protein: CASSYRSFGSYEQYF
D gene: -; V gene: TRBV18; J gene: TRBJ1-1; clone size: -; CDR3 DNA: TGTGCCACCTCGGACGAAATGAACACTGAAGCTTTCTTT; CDR3 protein: CATSDEMNTEAFF
D gene: -; V gene: TRBV5-1; J gene: TRBJ2-4; clone size: few; CDR3 DNA: TGCGCCAGCAGCCCCTGGTGGCTTACCGACTTAGCCAAAAACATTCAGTACTTC; CDR3 protein: CASSPWWLTDLAKNIQYF
D gene: -; V gene: TRBV6-1; J gene: TRBJ2-1; clone size: few; CDR3 DNA: TGTGCCAGCAGTCCCCGGAGGGGGGAAGGTGAGCAGTTCTTC; CDR3 protein: CASSPRRGEGEQFF
D gene: -; V gene: TRBV11-2; J gene: TRBJ1-3; clone size: -; CDR3 DNA: TGTGCCAGCAGCTTGTTCCAGACAGCCGGTAACTCTGGAAACACCATATATTTT; CDR3 protein: CASSLFQTAGNSGNTIYF
D gene: -; V gene: TRBV19; J gene: TRBJ1-6; clone size: few; CDR3 DNA: TGTGCCAGTAGACTACAGAGCTCCTATAATTCACCCCTCCACTTT; CDR3 protein: CASRLQSSYNSPLHF
D gene: TRBD1; V gene: TRBV5-1; J gene: TRBJ2-1; clone size: few; CDR3 DNA: TGCGCCAGCAGCTTCGGGACAGGGAAATACAATGAGCAGTTCTTC; CDR3 protein: CASSFGTGKYNEQFF
D gene: -; V gene: TRBV7-2; J gene: TRBJ2-1; clone size: -; CDR3 DNA: TGTGCCAGCAGCTTATGGGGGTCCTACAATGAGCAGTTCTTC; CDR3 protein: CASSLWGSYNEQFF
D gene: TRBD1; V gene: TRBV7-9; J gene: TRBJ1-1; clone size: once; CDR3 DNA: TGTGCCAGCAGGGATACAGGGGAAGGAACTGAAGCTTTCTTT; CDR3 protein: CASRDTGEGTEAFF